What follows describes a single TCR beta chain. This clonotype appeared a single time. Its recognized antigen is unknown. Per-nucleotide qualities are absent, and no much larger clonotype sits a single base away. One read alone lends weak support. Including cysteine and phenylalanine, the CDR3 has 13 amino acids. Only the CDR3 DNA is retained, 39 bases long and in frame from the first base. The sample belongs to a study of early T cells in non-severe SARS-CoV-2 infection (dated by TCRdb to about 2021). As for the study more broadly: TCR sequencing used bulk RNA from unsorted whole blood, so alpha and beta chains could not be paired.

Receptor libraries were prepared by 5' RACE. TCRdb records NextSeq 500 as the sequencer. Unique molecular identifiers were attached to individual cDNA molecules in the TCR library protocol so that sequencing error and PCR bias could be corrected. Both TCR alpha and beta chains were sequenced, and tight co-correlation was observed between alpha and beta sequence abundances in each sample. The study's processing was this. Decombinator V4 was used to annotate the V gene, J gene and CDR3 of the TCR sequences. Expanded TCRs were defined as changing significantly between any two time points under a Poisson model with p below 0.0001. TCR abundances were normalised to the total number of TCRs sequenced per sample and expressed as counts per million. TRAV1-2 paired with TRAJ12, TRAJ20 or TRAJ33 defined MAIT TCRs, while TRAV10 paired with TRAJ18 defined iNKT TCRs. A search of VDJdb, accessed on 1 November 2021, was run for TCRs annotated to CMV, EBV and SARS-CoV-2, with TCRs annotated for multiple antigens excluded. Using fastp trimming at Q25 and MiXCR clonotype assembly, TCRdb reanalyzed the public sequencing data and kept in-frame beta chains. Records with the same CDR3 protein are collapsed into one entry carrying the most frequent genes and DNA. TCRdb's processing, not the authors', yielded these V and J calls. The sample yields 75,000 to 100,000 distinct CDR3 sequences; 14% were counted once. The ten biggest clones cover 6% to 7.5% of the sample.

A case-control design nested within a healthcare worker cohort in London, UK, was used, with weekly nasopharyngeal swab PCR tests and blood sampling performed. Healthcare workers were recruited between 23 and 31 March 2020, during the week of the UK lockdown, and were followed weekly for up to 16 weeks. Overall study results and their limits: Matching against VDJdb was skewed toward anti-spike CD8 responses, likely underestimated virus-specific expansions, and missed private and CD4 specificities.

Sequencing used whole blood. Recombination connected TRBV21-1 to TRBJ2-4; the table's D call of TRBD1 was not tested on the DNA. TRBV21-1 is reported as a pseudogene. The TCR sequence derives from an adult who was a healthcare worker with PCR-confirmed SARS-CoV-2 infection or an uninfected control (not recorded which). The encoded CDR3 is CASPGGAKNIQYF. Here is the DNA: TGTGCCAGCCCGGGTGGGGCCAAAAACATTCAGTACTTC.